Listed below are T cell receptor beta chains from one sample, sequenced in a study of cytomegalovirus exposure and HLA in healthy donors. Profiling relied on immunoSEQ multiplex PCR, and the TCRdb table lists in-frame clones only, not all of them. The sample lists 180,000 or so clones, about 79% seen once, with 0.75% to 0.8% in the top ten. The specimen was PBMCs. The receptor source for this set is a female donor in good health and CMV-seronegative. The CDR3 runs from the conserved cysteine through the conserved F or W. A D gene is named only where the DNA matches it firmly. A clone size is listed for some rows: how often the clone was seen (once, few, many), or a class if it is expanded.

clone_size j_call v_call d_call cdr3_nt cdr3_aa
NA TRBJ2-7 TRBV7-3 TRBD1 TGTGCCAGCAGCGCCGGGACAGGGGGCGCGAGACAGTACTTC CASSAGTGGARQYF
NA TRBJ2-7 TRBV7-9 TRBD1 TGTGCCAGCAGCTCCCCAGGGGGCGAATACGAGCAGTACTTC CASSSPGGEYEQYF
NA TRBJ2-1 TRBV7-9 TRBD2 TGTGCCAGCAGCTCGGCTAGCGGAATCCTAAGCTCCTACAATGAGCAGTTCTTC CASSSASGILSSYNEQFF
NA TRBJ1-5 TRBV21-1 NA TGTGCCAGCCCCCATCCTAAGACAGGGTGGGGACAGCCCCAGCATTTT CASPHPKTGWGQPQHF
NA TRBJ2-4 TRBV21-1 NA TGTGCCAGCAGCTCCCCTGGGCAGGGAACCAAAAACAGTCAGTACTTC CASSSPGQGTKNSQYF
NA TRBJ1-2 TRBV6-5 TRBD1 TGTGCCAGCAGCCTTCGACAGGGAACTGGCTACACCTTC CASSLRQGTGYTF
NA TRBJ2-2 TRBV21-1 NA TGTGCCAGCAGCAACAAGTCTCCGCGCAACACCGGGGAGCTGTTTTTT CASSNKSPRNTGELFF
NA TRBJ1-1 TRBV6-5 NA TGTGCCAGCAGGTCAGATGTCACTGAAGCTTTCTTT CASRSDVTEAFF
NA TRBJ1-1 TRBV6-4 NA TGTGCCAAGAGATGGGAGCCGAACACTGAAGCTTTCTTT CAKRWEPNTEAFF
NA TRBJ1-4 TRBV11-1 NA TGTGCCAGCAGTTCCGGGATTTATGAAAAACTGTTTTTT CASSSGIYEKLFF
NA TRBJ2-3 TRBV7-2 TRBD2 TGTGCCAGCAGCTTAGTTGCTAGCGGGAGGGCCGCAGATACGCAGTATTTT CASSLVASGRAADTQYF
NA TRBJ2-7 TRBV10-3 TRBD1 TGTGCCATCAGTGAGTTACAGGGGGCTTACGAGCAGTACTTC CAISELQGAYEQYF
once TRBJ1-1 TRBV11-2 NA TGTGCCAGCAGAGGGGGGGGGACTGAAGCTTTCTTT CASRGGGTEAFF
NA TRBJ1-2 TRBV18 NA TGTGCCAGCTCACCAGCAGGTTATGGCTACACCTTC CASSPAGYGYTF
NA TRBJ2-7 TRBV5-4 TRBD1 TGTGCCAGCAGCTACGGGACAGGGGACTACGAGCAGTACTTC CASSYGTGDYEQYF
NA TRBJ2-1 TRBV18 NA TGTGCCAGCTCAGAGAGTTACTACAATGAGCAGTTCTTC CASSESYYNEQFF
NA TRBJ1-6 TRBV14 TRBD1 TGTGCCAGCAGCCAAGATCTTACGGGACAGACACGTTATAATTCACCCCTCCACTTT CASSQDLTGQTRYNSPLHF
NA TRBJ1-2 TRBV6-1 TRBD1 TGTGCCAGCAGTGCAAACCAGGGGGTCTATGGCTACACCTTC CASSANQGVYGYTF
NA TRBJ2-7 TRBV5-1 NA TGCGCCAGCAGCTTGGTCGCAGGGGCGGTCTACGAGCAGTACTTC CASSLVAGAVYEQYF
once TRBJ2-5 TRBV4-2 TRBD2 TGTGCCAGCAGCCGGGGGACTAGCGGGACAGGGGGACGGGAGACCCAGTACTTC CASSRGTSGTGGRETQYF
few TRBJ1-1 TRBV29-1 NA TGCAGCTTGGGGGGGTCGAAGGATACCACTGAAGCTTTCTTT CSLGGSKDTTEAFF
NA TRBJ1-2 TRBV28 NA TGTGCCAGCAGTTTAGTGGGGGGGCCCGTATCGGCCTATGGCTACACCTTC CASSLVGGPVSAYGYTF
NA TRBJ2-1 TRBV5-8 NA TGTGCCAGCAGCTCGACCCTGGTCCCCGGGGGGTTCTTC CASSSTLVPGGFF
NA TRBJ2-5 TRBV4-2 TRBD2 TGTGCCAGCAGCCAAGGTCTAGCGGGAGGACAAGAGACCCAGTACTTC CASSQGLAGGQETQYF
NA TRBJ1-5 TRBV5-6 NA TGTGCCAGCAGCCTGGGGGGCAGAGTGAATCAGCCCCAGCATTTT CASSLGGRVNQPQHF
NA TRBJ1-6 TRBV28 NA TGTGCCAGCAGTCCTTCCGGGAGCTCCTATAATTCACCCCTCCACTTT CASSPSGSSYNSPLHF
few TRBJ2-7 TRBV5-1 TRBD2 TGCGCCAGCAGAACCGGGACTAGCGGCTACGAGCAGTACTTC CASRTGTSGYEQYF
few TRBJ2-7 TRBV27 NA TGTGCCAGCAGCAGGACTTTAGGGTCGCACGAGCAGTACTTC CASSRTLGSHEQYF
few TRBJ2-5 TRBV10-2 TRBD1 TGCGCCAGCAGGGGGACAGGGCTTATAGAGACCCAGTACTTC CASRGTGLIETQYF
NA TRBJ2-2 TRBV7-2 NA TGTGCCAGCAGCTTAGACAGGTCCACCGGGGAGCTGTTTTTT CASSLDRSTGELFF
NA TRBJ2-3 TRBV6-5 NA TGTGCCAGCAGTCCCTTCCGGGGAGGCACAGATACGCAGTATTTT CASSPFRGGTDTQYF
NA TRBJ1-2 TRBV15 NA TGTGCCAACCCCCGGGATCTCTATGGCTACACCTTC CANPRDLYGYTF
NA TRBJ1-5 TRBV5-6 NA NA CYGCPNQPQHF
NA TRBJ2-2 TRBV28 NA TGTGTCGCCGGGAAGAGCACCGGGGAGCTGTTTTTT CVAGKSTGELFF
NA TRBJ2-1 TRBV4-3 TRBD1 TGCGCCAGCAGCCACGGGACAGCGAGGAATGAGCAGTTCTTC CASSHGTARNEQFF
few TRBJ1-5 TRBV15 NA TGTGCCACCAGCAGCGGGACATTCGGCCAGCCCCAGCATTTT CATSSGTFGQPQHF
NA TRBJ2-1 TRBV19 TRBD2 TGTGCCAGTAGTAGAAGCGGGAGCTCCTACAATGAGCAGTTCTTC CASSRSGSSYNEQFF
NA TRBJ2-3 TRBV5-1 NA TGCGCCAGCAGCTTGGCCCTTGGTTCCGGGGTGGGCGCAGATACGCAGTATTTT CASSLALGSGVGADTQYF
NA TRBJ2-1 TRBV19 NA TGTGCCAGTAGTGAGCAACAGGGAAAGCAGTTCTTC CASSEQQGKQFF
NA TRBJ1-3 TRBV7-8 TRBD1 TGTGCCAGCAGCCCACAGGGGACTGCAGGAAACACCATATATTTT CASSPQGTAGNTIYF